These T cell receptor beta chains were read from a single sample in a study of cytomegalovirus exposure and HLA in healthy donors. Generated by immunoSEQ multiplex PCR, the TCRdb table keeps only in-frame clones and is missing some. The table shows 100,000 to 150,000 clones, with 89% occurring only once. The sequencing sample was made of PBMCs. The receptors stem from a woman aged 18-29 years in good health and CMV-seronegative. Each CDR3 is given with its conserved first and last residue. A D gene is named only where the DNA matches it firmly. Only some rows state a clone size, as once, few, many or a class for expanded clones.

TRBV5-8	TRBJ1-1	.	.	TGTGCCAGCAGCTGGAGGACCGGGGTGGACACTGAAGCTTTCTTT	CASSWRTGVDTEAFF
TRBV6-4	TRBJ2-3	TRBD2	.	TGTGCCAGCAGTGAATTCAGCGGGGGGGCGGGGGCAGATACGCAGTATTTT	CASSEFSGGAGADTQYF
TRBV2	TRBJ1-2	.	.	TGTGCCAGCACCCTTGGGGGCGGTGGCTACACCTTC	CASTLGGGGYTF
TRBV6-5	TRBJ1-5	TRBD1	.	TGTGCCAGCAGTTCCGCGGACAGGGGGGAGCATTTT	CASSSADRGEHF
TRBV29-1	TRBJ2-1	.	.	TGCAGCGTGCTCAGGGCCTACAATGAGCAGTTCTTC	CSVLRAYNEQFF
TRBV29-1	TRBJ1-1	.	.	TGCAGCGCCCGAACACAAGGACAGCTGAACACTGAAGCTTTCTTT	CSARTQGQLNTEAFF
TRBV9	TRBJ2-3	.	.	TGTGCCAGCAGCGGGGGCGGCACTAGCACAGATACGCAGTATTTT	CASSGGGTSTDTQYF
TRBV9	TRBJ1-6	TRBD1	few	TGTGCCAGCAGCGTAGGGGACAGATTGAATTCACCCCTCCACTTT	CASSVGDRLNSPLHF
TRBV25-1	TRBJ2-3	TRBD2	.	TGTGCCAGCGAGCGGGGGGGCACAGATACGCAGTATTTT	CASERGGTDTQYF
TRBV4-1	TRBJ2-1	TRBD2	.	TGCGCCAGCAGCCAAACCCGGGGGGGCGGGAATGAGCAGTTCTTC	CASSQTRGGGNEQFF
TRBV29-1	TRBJ2-7	TRBD1	.	TGCAGCGTTGGCAGGGGGCAAAGAGAGCAGTACTTC	CSVGRGQREQYF
TRBV7-9	TRBJ2-7	.	.	TGTGCCAGCAGCCTCTCGGGGGCCTACGAGCAGTACTTC	CASSLSGAYEQYF
TRBV9	TRBJ1-5	TRBD1	.	TGTGCCAGCAGCGTGACAGGGATCGGTCAGCCCCAGCATTTT	CASSVTGIGQPQHF
TRBV6-5	TRBJ1-2	.	.	TGTGCCAGCAGCCCCCGCCTATTTAGTGGCTACACCTTC	CASSPRLFSGYTF
TRBV19	TRBJ1-4	.	.	TGTGCCAGTAGTATCCACGGTGGGAGAACTAATGAAAAACTGTTTTTT	CASSIHGGRTNEKLFF
TRBV6-5	TRBJ1-2	.	few	TGTGCCAGCAGCCCCCAGGGAACAGGAACCTATGGCTACACCTTC	CASSPQGTGTYGYTF
TRBV19	TRBJ2-7	TRBD1	.	TGTGCCAGTAGTGATGGGCCGGGACAGGGGCCCCCCTACGAGCAGTACTTC	CASSDGPGQGPPYEQYF
TRBV5-1	TRBJ2-3	.	.	TGCGCCAGCAGCCAGAGCACTAGTACAGATACGCAGTATTTT	CASSQSTSTDTQYF
TRBV6-6	TRBJ1-6	.	.	TGTGCCATCCAGACAGGTTCCTATAATTCACCCCTCCACTTT	CAIQTGSYNSPLHF
TRBV9	TRBJ2-1	.	few	TGTGCCAGCAGCCCCTCGCTAATAGTCAACAATGAGCAGTTCTTC	CASSPSLIVNNEQFF
TRBV9	TRBJ2-2	.	once	TGTGCCAGCAGCGTAGTCTTAACCGGGGAGCTGTTTTTT	CASSVVLTGELFF
TRBV5-1	TRBJ1-6	TRBD1	.	TGCGCCAGCAGCTTAACACAGGGGGATTCACCCCTCCACTTT	CASSLTQGDSPLHF
TRBV7-2	TRBJ2-7	TRBD1	.	TGTGCCAGCAGCGCGGACAGGGGATCCTACGAGCAGTACTTC	CASSADRGSYEQYF
TRBV12-5	TRBJ1-5	TRBD1	.	TGTGCTAGTGGCCTTGGGAAGGACAGGGGAAACAATCAGCCCCAGCATTTT	CASGLGKDRGNNQPQHF
TRBV27	TRBJ2-2	.	.	TGTGCCAGCAGTTCCGGTGGTACCGGGGAGCTGTTTTTT	CASSSGGTGELFF
TRBV6-4	TRBJ1-1	.	.	TGTGCCAGCAGTGATTGGGGGCAGAGGACTGAAGCTTTCTTT	CASSDWGQRTEAFF
TRBV29-1	TRBJ1-1	.	once	TGCAGCGTTGAAGACGGTATTGAATTGAACACTGAAGCTTTCTTT	CSVEDGIELNTEAFF
TRBV11-2	TRBJ1-1	.	.	TGTGCCAGCAGCGGAATCCCGGGATCGCGGCCAGATGCTGAAGCTTTCTTT	CASSGIPGSRPDAEAFF
TRBV7-9	TRBJ2-6	TRBD1	.	TGTGCCAGCAGCCCCAGTAGGGGGCGACTAAGCTCTGGGGCCAACGTCCTGACTTTC	CASSPSRGRLSSGANVLTF
TRBV21-1	TRBJ1-5	.	.	TGTGCCAGCAGCAATTCGGCCAGGGGGTGCAATCAGCCCCAGCATTTT	CASSNSARGCNQPQHF
TRBV5-1	TRBJ1-4	TRBD1	.	TGCGCCAGCACCCCGAAGGGACAGGATTTTGAAAAACTGTTTTTT	CASTPKGQDFEKLFF
TRBV18	TRBJ2-7	TRBD2	.	TGTGCCAGCTCACCGCCTAGCGGGGCCTACGAGCAGTACTTC	CASSPPSGAYEQYF
TRBV6-5	TRBJ2-3	TRBD2	.	TGTGCCAGCAGTTACTCTAGCGGGAGCACAGATACGCAGTATTTT	CASSYSSGSTDTQYF
TRBV4-1	TRBJ2-7	.	.	TGCGCCAGCAGCCAAGACACAGGGCCCTACGAGCAGTACTTC	CASSQDTGPYEQYF
TRBV5-1	TRBJ1-1	.	.	TGCGCCAGCAGCTCCGAACTAATTTCTGAAGCTTTCTTT	CASSSELISEAFF
TRBV5-1	TRBJ1-1	.	.	TGCGCCAGCAGCCCATCCAGGGAACTGAACACTGAAGCTTTCTTT	CASSPSRELNTEAFF
TRBV10-2	TRBJ2-7	TRBD2	.	TGCGCCAGCAGTGAGGGACTAGCGGGGGGGCTCTACGAGCAGTACTTC	CASSEGLAGGLYEQYF
TRBV6-5	TRBJ1-1	.	once	TGTGCCAGCACCTCAGGGAGGGTCGGGAGCACTGAAGCTTTCTTT	CASTSGRVGSTEAFF
TRBV7-8	TRBJ2-7	TRBD1	.	TGTGCCAGCAGCCTGGGACAGGGGGCTTTCTACGAGCAGTACTTC	CASSLGQGAFYEQYF
TRBV9	TRBJ1-1	TRBD1	.	TGTGCCAGCAGCGGACGGGACAGCCGTAAAGAAGCTTTCTTT	CASSGRDSRKEAFF
TRBV19	TRBJ1-5	.	.	TGTGCCAGTAGGCAGGCAGGCAATCAGCCCCAGCATTTT	CASRQAGNQPQHF
TRBV2	TRBJ1-3	TRBD1	.	TGTGCCAGCCTGACAGGGGATTTCTCTTCAGGAAACACCATATATTTT	CASLTGDFSSGNTIYF
TRBV7-8	TRBJ2-7	TRBD2	few	TGTGCCAGCATCCTAGAGGGGCGGGGGGTCTCCTACGAGCAGTACTTC	CASILEGRGVSYEQYF
TRBV5-4	TRBJ1-4	.	once	TGTGCCAGCAGCCCGGGGCTGCGGGGAAATGAAAAACTGTTTTTT	CASSPGLRGNEKLFF
TRBV6-1	TRBJ1-6	.	.	TGTGCCAGCAGTGAAGCCTCCCCTTCCTCCCTCCACTTT	CASSEASPSSLHF
TRBV12-5	TRBJ1-2	TRBD1	once	TGTGCTAGTGGTTCACCTGCCGACAGGGCGGACTATGGCTACACCTTC	CASGSPADRADYGYTF
TRBV6-6	TRBJ1-1	.	.	TGTGCCAGCAGGGACAAGGAGACTGAAGCTTTCTTT	CASRDKETEAFF
TRBV5-6	TRBJ2-5	TRBD2	.	TGTGCCAGCAGCCGGACTAGCGGGGGACAAGAGACCCAGTACTTC	CASSRTSGGQETQYF
TRBV2	TRBJ2-1	.	.	TGTGCCAGCATGGTCATCCAGCTATCGGGGCAGTTCTTC	CASMVIQLSGQFF
TRBV6-6	TRBJ2-7	TRBD1	.	TGTGCCAGCAGTCTTACAGGGGACGAGCAGTACTTC	CASSLTGDEQYF
TRBV29-1	TRBJ1-1	.	.	TGCAGCGCTATGGCTGGGGAGGGCACTGAAGCTTTCTTT	CSAMAGEGTEAFF
TRBV5-1	TRBJ2-3	TRBD1	.	TGCGCCAGCAGCTTGGAGGACAGGCAGACAGATACGCAGTATTTT	CASSLEDRQTDTQYF
TRBV14	TRBJ2-7	.	.	TGTGCCAGCAGCCAATACGGGGAGCAGTACTTC	CASSQYGEQYF
TRBV27	TRBJ2-1	TRBD1	.	TGTGCCAGCAGGTGGGGCAGGGGGCTCGGGAATGAGCAGTTCTTC	CASRWGRGLGNEQFF
TRBV19	TRBJ1-2	TRBD1	.	TGTGCCAGTAGTCCCCGGACAGGGACCGCTCCATATGGCTACACCTTC	CASSPRTGTAPYGYTF
TRBV21-1	TRBJ2-3	.	once	TGTGCCAGCAGCACCTTTCTAGGCCCCCCAGATACGCAGTATTTT	CASSTFLGPPDTQYF
TRBV29-1	TRBJ1-5	.	.	TGCTCCCCGGGGGAGGTTGATCAGCCCCAGCATTTT	CSPGEVDQPQHF
TRBV6-5	TRBJ2-7	TRBD1	.	TGTGCCAGCAGCACCAGGGGGCTAGGCGAGCAGTACTTC	CASSTRGLGEQYF
TRBV7-3	TRBJ2-1	TRBD1	.	TGTGCCAGCAGCTTATTGGCACAGGGGTACAATGAGCAGTTCTTC	CASSLLAQGYNEQFF
TRBV2	TRBJ1-5	.	once	TGTGCCAGCAGCGGGTGGGGTGGGGGGGATCAGCCCCAGCATTTT	CASSGWGGGDQPQHF